One sample yielded the 13 T cell receptor beta chains listed below, sequenced in a study of cytomegalovirus exposure and HLA in healthy donors. Amplification used 60 Vbeta primers and 13 Jbeta primers. Data came from immunoSEQ multiplex PCR; TCRdb stores just in-frame clones and leaves some out. The profile shows some 120,000 clones, 80% of them singletons. Sequencing was done on a sample of PBMCs. These receptors were obtained from a man between 25 and 39 years old in good health and CMV-seropositive.

This clone came up a few times. The V and J genes are TRBV5-1 and TRBJ1-3; D is perhaps TRBD1 (6 bases). This CDR3 contains 16 residues. Between the trimmed V and J ends, which lost 3 bases and 4 bases, there was a span of 17 bases. Per germline, CDR1 SGHRS and CDR2 YFSETQ. This chain's CDR3 is CASSSTQGLEGNTIYF. CDR3 coding DNA: TGCGCCAGCAGCTCGACTCAGGGGCTGGAAGGAAACACCATATATTTT. Full variable domain (rest looked up from reference TRBV5-1 and TRBJ1-3): KAGVTQTPRYLIKTRGQQVTLSCSPISGHRSVSWYQQTPGQGLQFLFEYFSETQRNKGNFPGRFSGRQFSNSRSEMNVSTLELGDSALYLCASSSTQGLEGNTIYFGEGSWLTVV.

The chain is built from TRBV27 and TRBJ2-1, with D possibly TRBD1 on 5 matching bases. The CDR3 extends over 17 amino acids. With 5 bases removed from V and 1 base from J, the gap between germline ends came to 18 bases. The germline V gene has CDR1 MNHEY and CDR2 SMNVEV (reference sequence). CDR3 sequence: CASSGARPENSYNEQFF. CDR3 coding DNA: TGTGCCAGCAGTGGGGCCCGGCCAGAAAATTCCTACAATGAGCAGTTCTTC.

The chain carries TRBV11-1 and TRBJ2-2; the D gene is possibly TRBD2 (6 bases). The V and J ends lost 5 bases and 5 bases respectively, with 18 bases between them. This CDR3 is 16 amino acids long. CDR1 SGHAT and CDR2 FQDESV come from the germline V gene (reference sequence). The CDR3 sequence is CASSAQWGVGTGELFF. Here the CDR3 DNA reads TGTGCCAGCAGCGCCCAATGGGGGGTAGGGACCGGGGAGCTGTTTTTT.

The chain couples TRBV23-1 to TRBJ1-2, with TRBD1 as a possible D gene (5 bases). TRBV23-1 is labeled an ORF, and its function is uncertain. The CDR3 consists of 16 residues. Trimming stripped 1 base from V and 4 bases from J, with 16 bases between. Written as DNA, the CDR3 is TGCGCCAGCAGTCAATTTCGGGGCGGGGCCAGCTATGGCTACACCTTC. This sequence encodes CASSQFRGGASYGYTF.

This clone was found a few times. The V call is TRBV6-6, the J call TRBJ1-1; D is unclear. Germline V lookup: CDR1 MNHNY, CDR2 SVGAGI (reference sequence). This CDR3 contains 11 residues. V lost 7 bases, J lost 7 bases, and 10 bases lay in between. CDR3 residues: CASITVNEAFF. As DNA, the CDR3 is TGTGCCAGCATCACAGTTAATGAAGCTTTCTTT.

The chain employs TRBV19 and TRBJ1-2; TRBD1 is a possible D gene (5 bases). In germline, CDR1 is LNHDA, CDR2 SQIVND (reference sequence). V gave up 7 bases and J gave up 7 bases, with 16 bases separating them. The CDR3 extends over 13 amino acids. The CDR3 DNA sequence: TGTGCCAGTAAGTTAGAAGGGGATAGTGGCTACACCTTC. Residues: CASKLEGDSGYTF.

The rearrangement joins TRBV7-9 to TRBJ1-2; D is possibly TRBD1 (5 bases). CDR1 SEHNR and CDR2 FQNEAQ come from the germline V gene (reference sequence). CDR3 length equals 13 residues. With 5 bases removed from V and 0 bases from J, the gap between germline ends came to 7 bases. Here the CDR3 DNA reads TGTGCCAGCAGCCCGACAGCTAACTATGGCTACACCTTC. This codes for CASSPTANYGYTF.

The chain joins TRBV6-6 to TRBJ2-1; D unresolved. The CDR3 contains 10 residues. The germline V gene encodes CDR1 MNHNY and CDR2 SVGAGI (reference sequence). Trimming left V 7 bases short and J 16 bases short, with 14 bases between. The CDR3 sequence is CASTHGFGFF. The CDR3 DNA follows: TGTGCCAGCACTCACGGGTTTGGCTTCTTC.

The rearrangement uses TRBV13 and TRBJ2-7, with D perhaps TRBD1 (5 bases). Between the trimmed V and J ends, which lost 2 bases and 2 bases, there was a span of 10 bases. CDR3 length equals 14 residues. Germline CDR1 reads PRHDT; CDR2 reads FYEKMQ (reference sequence). The CDR3 DNA reads TGTGCCAGCAGCTTAAGACAGAGCACCTACGAGCAGTACTTC. It specifies CASSLRQSTYEQYF.

V usage is TRBV29-1 and J usage is TRBJ2-4, with 7 bases matching TRBD1. The CDR3 contains 16 residues. Germline CDR1 reads SQVTM; CDR2 reads ANQGSEA. Losses at the gene ends were 7 bases for V and 0 bases for J; bases not matched to a gene: 12. The CDR3 region is CSASHDRVLAKNIQYF. The DNA of the CDR3 is TGCAGCGCCTCACATGACAGGGTCCTAGCCAAAAACATTCAGTACTTC.

The genes are TRBV6-4 and TRBJ2-5; D is uncertain. V shed 4 bases and J shed 5 bases, with 14 bases lying between them. The CDR3 is 14 residues long. Germline V gene data show CDR1 as MRHNA and CDR2 as SNTAGT. The CDR3 reads CASSVYVAGETQYF. CDR3 nucleotides: TGTGCCAGCAGTGTATACGTGGCCGGGGAGACCCAGTACTTC.

The chain combines TRBV27 with TRBJ1-2, with D maybe TRBD1 (5 bases). The V gene's germline CDR1 is MNHEY and CDR2 SMNVEV (reference sequence). The CDR3 sequence is 14 residues long. Trimming removed 6 bases at V and 4 bases at J, with 15 bases between. The CDR3 region is CASSNLKGIYGYTF. DNA for the CDR3: TGTGCCAGCAGCAATCTGAAGGGGATCTATGGCTACACCTTC.

CDR3 nucleotides: TGTGCCAGCACTACTGAGGGAATGCACACTGAAGCTTTCTTT. Translated, it gives CASTTEGMHTEAFF. The genes are TRBV6-5 and TRBJ1-1, with D hard to call. Germline V gene data show CDR1 as MNHEY and CDR2 as SVGAGI. Trimming cost V 7 bases and J 3 bases, with 15 bases left between them. The CDR3 runs to 14 residues.